Following are 24 T cell receptor beta chains from one sample sequenced in a study of T-cell memory formation after mild COVID-19. TCRdb used MiXCR to reprocess the 5' RACE reads, holding one entry per CDR3 protein. The repertoire has hundreds of thousands of distinct CDR3 sequences, about a sixth of them found once; the top ten carry 3.5%. Sequenced sample: PBMCs or a T cell subset sorted from them (not recorded which). Receptor source: a young man who had mild COVID-19 (a few samples of this study predate the infection). Cell type and time point are not known.

This clonotype was counted between two and nine times. The chain is built from TRBV3-1 and TRBJ1-5; perhaps TRBD1 as D (6 bases). The CDR3 is 16 amino acids. The germline CDR1 and CDR2 sequences are LGHDT and YNNKEL (reference sequence). The V end was cut by 3 bases, the J end by 2 bases, with 14 bases between. Here the CDR3 reads CASSQSGAGGNQPQHF. CDR3 bases: TGTGCCAGCAGCCAGTCGGGGGCGGGGGGCAATCAGCCCCAGCATTTT.

The V call is TRBV29-1, the J call TRBJ1-2, with 7 positions matching TRBD1. From germline, CDR1 is SQVTM and CDR2 ANQGSEA. Trimming took 3 bases from V and 5 from J; bases not matched to a gene: 9. There are 14 residues in the CDR3. DNA of the CDR3: TGCAGCGTTGAGTGGAGGGGGCCCGGTTATGGCTACACCTTC. Its translation is CSVEWRGPGYGYTF.

The rearrangement uses TRBV6-6 and TRBJ1-4, with D hard to call. The V and J ends lost 3 bases and 7 bases respectively, with 9 bases between them. This CDR3 comprises 13 residues. Per the germline V gene, CDR1 is MNHNY and CDR2 is SVGAGI (reference sequence). CDR3 in amino acids: CASSYGSIEKLFF. The DNA of the CDR3 is TGTGCCAGCAGTTATGGAAGTATTGAAAAACTGTTTTTT.

This clonotype was seen a handful of times. The chain carries TRBV5-1 and TRBJ2-1; D possibly uses TRBD1 or TRBD2 (6 bases each). Germline values: CDR1 SGHRS, CDR2 YFSETQ. This CDR3 comprises 14 residues. Trimming removed 4 bases at V and 8 bases at J, with 16 bases between. The CDR3 is CASSVGTRGDEQFF. DNA of the CDR3: TGCGCCAGCAGCGTCGGGACGAGGGGGGATGAGCAGTTCTTC. Complete variable domain (other parts from reference TRBV5-1 and TRBJ2-1): KAGVTQTPRYLIKTRGQQVTLSCSPISGHRSVSWYQQTPGQGLQFLFEYFSETQRNKGNFPGRFSGRQFSNSRSEMNVSTLELGDSALYLCASSVGTRGDEQFFGPGTRLTVL.

V usage is TRBV6-5 and J usage is TRBJ2-5; D possibly corresponds to TRBD2 (6 bases). Trimming removed 8 bases from V and 9 bases from J, with 25 bases in between. The CDR3 has 15 amino acids. Germline CDR1 and CDR2: MNHEY and SVGAGI. DNA for the CDR3: TGTGCCAGCGGCGGGATCAGGACAAGAGAAAAGTCCCAGTACTTC. The encoded protein is CASGGIRTREKSQYF.

This clonotype showed up just a few times. The chain joins TRBV12-3 or TRBV12-4 to TRBJ1-2; a weak D match, TRBD1 (5 bases). The ends were cut back, 2 bases at V and 4 bases at J, with 11 bases in the middle. The CDR3 sequence is 14 residues long. The CDR3 coding sequence is TGTGCCAGCAGTTTAAACAGCGGGACCTATGGCTACACCTTC. Translation: CASSLNSGTYGYTF.

The V and J genes are TRBV12-3 or TRBV12-4 and TRBJ1-1; TRBD1 matches at 7 bases. The CDR3 has 13 amino acids. With V trimmed by 10 bases and J by 11 bases, 16 bases remained unmatched. The CDR3 DNA sequence: TGTGCCACCAGACAGGGCCCCTGGGATCGGGCTTTCTTT. Translated: CATRQGPWDRAFF.

The chain carries TRBV20-1 and TRBJ1-1; D unresolved. The CDR3 contains 15 residues. V lost 0 bases and J lost 1, with 12 bases in between. Germline assignment: CDR1 DFQATT and CDR2 SNEGSKA (reference sequence). DNA of the CDR3: TGCAGTGCTAGAGATCATACCACGGCGAACACTGAAGCTTTCTTT. This translates into CSARDHTTANTEAFF.

The rearrangement uses TRBV7-3 and TRBJ2-3, with D maybe TRBD2 (5 bases). Trimming shortened V by 1 base and J by 2 bases, and 7 bases separated the two germline ends. CDR3 length equals 14 residues. Per germline, CDR1 SGHTA and CDR2 FQGTGA. The chain's CDR3 is CASSLKGATDTQYF. CDR3 in DNA: TGTGCCAGCAGCTTAAAGGGAGCCACAGATACGCAGTATTTT.

This sequence joins TRBV4-2 and TRBJ2-1; 8 bases fit TRBD2. V gave up 0 bases and J gave up 9 bases; unmatched junction bases: 7. The V gene's germline CDR1 is LGHNA and CDR2 YNFKEQ. This CDR3 spans 15 amino acids. The chain's CDR3 is CASSQDVRGVGEQFF. Written as DNA, the CDR3 is TGTGCCAGCAGCCAAGACGTGCGGGGGGTTGGTGAGCAGTTCTTC.

The rearrangement uses TRBV27 and TRBJ2-1; TRBD2 matches at 7 bases. CDR1 and CDR2 (germline): MNHEY, SMNVEV (reference sequence). V shed 0 bases and J 10 bases; nucleotides not matched to a gene: 6. The CDR3 consists of 14 residues. The CDR3 is CASSLSGGRGEQFF. CDR3 nucleotides: TGTGCCAGCAGTTTATCAGGCGGGAGAGGGGAGCAGTTCTTC.

The rearrangement links TRBV20-1 to TRBJ2-5; D is perhaps TRBD1 or TRBD2 (5 bases each). V lost 6 bases to trimming and J lost 3 bases, with 14 bases between them. This CDR3 has 13 residues. CDR1 and CDR2 (germline): DFQATT, SNEGSKA (reference sequence). The CDR3 region is CSAARGPKETQYF. The CDR3 DNA reads as TGCAGTGCCGCCCGGGGCCCCAAAGAGACCCAGTACTTC.

The chain is built from TRBV20-1 and TRBJ1-1; 12 positions match TRBD1. This CDR3 is built from 13 residues. The germline V gene has CDR1 DFQATT and CDR2 SNEGSKA (reference sequence). V was pared by 5 bases and J by 7 bases, with 5 bases of the junction left unmatched. The CDR3 coding sequence is TGCAGTGCTGCCGGGACAGGGGGCGGTGAAGCTTTCTTT. It specifies CSAAGTGGGEAFF.

The chain is built from TRBV6-1 and TRBJ2-7, with a possible D match to TRBD1 (5 bases). Germline CDR1 MNHNS, CDR2 SASEGT. This CDR3 region has 14 residues. The V end lost 0 bases, the J end lost 0 bases, and 6 bases lay between the germline ends. The DNA for the CDR3 is TGTGCCAGCAGTGAAGCAGGGGCCTCCTACGAGCAGTACTTC. Translated: CASSEAGASYEQYF.

This clonotype was counted only a few times. V is TRBV6-6 and J is TRBJ2-6; maybe TRBD1 (5 bases). CDR1 is MNHNY and CDR2 is SVGAGI in the germline V gene (reference sequence). Trimming removed 6 bases at V and 0 bases at J, with 21 bases between. The CDR3 sequence is 19 residues long. The CDR3 DNA is TGTGCCAGCAGCCACCCCGGACACGGTTTGGGCTCTGGGGCCAACGTCCTGACTTTC. It specifies CASSHPGHGLGSGANVLTF.

The rearrangement uses TRBV27 and TRBJ2-3, with D perhaps TRBD1 or TRBD2 (5 bases each). Trimming removed 7 bases at V and 4 bases at J, with 12 bases between. CDR1 MNHEY and CDR2 SMNVEV come from the germline V gene (reference sequence). This CDR3 spans 13 amino acids. The CDR3 here is CASTLVGADTQYF. Here the CDR3 DNA reads TGTGCCAGCACCCTCGTGGGGGCAGATACGCAGTATTTT.

CDR3 sequence reads: CASSNRDRTETQYF. Written as DNA, the CDR3 is TGTGCCAGCAGTAACCGGGACAGAACGGAGACCCAGTACTTC. V gene TRBV6-5 combines with J gene TRBJ2-5, with TRBD1 matching 7 bases. V shed 5 bases and J 5 bases; nucleotides not matched to a gene: 8. The CDR3 covers 14 residues. Germline V gene data show CDR1 as MNHEY and CDR2 as SVGAGI.

In this sample, this clonotype turned up many times. J is TRBJ2-5 and V is TRBV2; TRBD2 matches at 10 bases. Germline loops: CDR1 SNHLY, CDR2 FYNNEI. The CDR3 consists of 18 residues. V was clipped by 1 base and J by 5 bases; unmatched bases: 13. CDR3 region: CASSEGLAGARGRETQYF. In nucleotides, the CDR3 is TGTGCCAGCAGTGAAGGGCTAGCGGGGGCCCGAGGGCGTGAGACCCAGTACTTC.

This clonotype was detected a few times. J is TRBJ1-2 and V is TRBV28, with no clear D. Germline V gives CDR1 MDHEN, CDR2 SYDVKM. This CDR3 is built from 11 residues. V was pared by 7 bases and J by 3 bases, with 6 bases between. The CDR3 DNA is TGTGCCAGCAAAAAGTACTATGGCTACACCTTC. It translates to CASKKYYGYTF.

This clonotype rates as medium-sized. The chain joins TRBV28 to TRBJ2-3; tentative D call: TRBD1 (5 bases). Germline CDR1 is MDHEN and CDR2 is SYDVKM. This CDR3 is 13 amino acids long. Trimming left V 6 bases short and J 1 base short, with 8 bases between. The CDR3 is CASSRDGTDTQYF. DNA of the CDR3: TGTGCCAGCAGCAGGGATGGCACAGATACGCAGTATTTT.

The CDR3 coding sequence is TGCGCCAGCAGCCGGGGGCCCCAGGCCACAGATACGCAGTATTTT. Translated: CASSRGPQATDTQYF. The chain joins TRBV4-1 to TRBJ2-3; possible D gene TRBD1, 6 bases. This CDR3 comprises 15 residues. Germline-derived CDR1 and CDR2 are MGHRA and YSYEKL. Trimming shortened V by 4 bases and J by 2 bases, and 13 bases separated the two germline ends.

This clonotype was counted ten times or more. The V gene is TRBV5-1, the J gene TRBJ2-1; 10 positions match TRBD2. This CDR3 region has 15 residues. Germline CDR1 and CDR2: SGHRS and YFSETQ. V dropped 0 bases and J dropped 7; count of bases not matched to a gene: 4. The DNA for the CDR3 is TGCGCCAGCAGCTTGGATCCTAGCGGGGGTAATGAGCAGTTCTTC. It codes for CASSLDPSGGNEQFF.

This clonotype was detected a few times. This chain connects TRBV6-2 or TRBV6-3 to TRBJ1-1, with D unclear. CDR3 size: 13 residues. Germline V gene sequence: CDR1 MNHEY, CDR2 SVGEGT. Trimming removed 7 bases from V and 1 base from J, with 10 bases in between. The CDR3 DNA is TGTGCCAGCACCAACCGACAGAACACTGAAGCTTTCTTT. This sequence encodes CASTNRQNTEAFF.

This clonotype was observed a few times. The chain recombines TRBV12-3 or TRBV12-4 with TRBJ2-2; no clear D. V lost 2 bases and J 2 bases, leaving 9 bases between the germline ends. The length of the CDR3 is 15 residues. CDR3 amino acids: CASSLIDFNTGELFF. The DNA for the CDR3 is TGTGCCAGCAGTTTAATAGACTTCAACACCGGGGAGCTGTTTTTT.